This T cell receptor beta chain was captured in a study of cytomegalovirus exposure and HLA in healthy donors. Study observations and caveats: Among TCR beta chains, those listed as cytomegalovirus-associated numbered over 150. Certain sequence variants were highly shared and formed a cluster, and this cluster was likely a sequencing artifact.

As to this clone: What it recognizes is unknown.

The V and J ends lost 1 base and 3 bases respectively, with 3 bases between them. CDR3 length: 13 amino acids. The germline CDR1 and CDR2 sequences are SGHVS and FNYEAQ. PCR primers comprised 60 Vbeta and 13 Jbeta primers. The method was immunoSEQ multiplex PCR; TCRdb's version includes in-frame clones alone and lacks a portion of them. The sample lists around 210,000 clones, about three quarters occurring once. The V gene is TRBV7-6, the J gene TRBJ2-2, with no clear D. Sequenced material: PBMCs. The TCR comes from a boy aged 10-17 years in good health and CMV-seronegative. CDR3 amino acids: CASSLDYTGELFF. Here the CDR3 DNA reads TGTGCCAGCAGCTTAGACTACACCGGGGAGCTGTTTTTT. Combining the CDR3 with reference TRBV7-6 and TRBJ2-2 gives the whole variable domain GAGVSQSPRYKVTKRGQDVALRCDPISGHVSLYWYRQALGQGPEFLTYFNYEAQQDKSGLPNDRFSAERPEGSISTLTIQRTEQRDSAMYRCASSLDYTGELFFGEGSRLTVL.